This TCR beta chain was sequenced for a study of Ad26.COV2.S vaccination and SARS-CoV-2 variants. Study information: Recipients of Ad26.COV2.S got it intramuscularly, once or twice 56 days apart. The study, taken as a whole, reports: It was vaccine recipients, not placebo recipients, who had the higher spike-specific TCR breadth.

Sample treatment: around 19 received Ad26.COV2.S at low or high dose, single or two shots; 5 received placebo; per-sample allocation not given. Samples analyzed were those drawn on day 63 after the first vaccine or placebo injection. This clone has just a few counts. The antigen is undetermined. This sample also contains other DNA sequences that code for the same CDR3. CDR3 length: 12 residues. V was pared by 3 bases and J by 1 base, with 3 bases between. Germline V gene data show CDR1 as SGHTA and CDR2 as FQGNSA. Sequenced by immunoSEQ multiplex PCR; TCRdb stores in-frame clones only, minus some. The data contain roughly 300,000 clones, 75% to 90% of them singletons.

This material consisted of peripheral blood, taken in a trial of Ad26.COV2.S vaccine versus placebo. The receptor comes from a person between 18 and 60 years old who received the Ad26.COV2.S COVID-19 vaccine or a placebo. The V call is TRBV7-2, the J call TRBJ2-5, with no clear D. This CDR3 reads CASSLVQETQYF. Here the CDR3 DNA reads TGTGCCAGCAGCTTGGTCCAAGAGACCCAGTACTTC.